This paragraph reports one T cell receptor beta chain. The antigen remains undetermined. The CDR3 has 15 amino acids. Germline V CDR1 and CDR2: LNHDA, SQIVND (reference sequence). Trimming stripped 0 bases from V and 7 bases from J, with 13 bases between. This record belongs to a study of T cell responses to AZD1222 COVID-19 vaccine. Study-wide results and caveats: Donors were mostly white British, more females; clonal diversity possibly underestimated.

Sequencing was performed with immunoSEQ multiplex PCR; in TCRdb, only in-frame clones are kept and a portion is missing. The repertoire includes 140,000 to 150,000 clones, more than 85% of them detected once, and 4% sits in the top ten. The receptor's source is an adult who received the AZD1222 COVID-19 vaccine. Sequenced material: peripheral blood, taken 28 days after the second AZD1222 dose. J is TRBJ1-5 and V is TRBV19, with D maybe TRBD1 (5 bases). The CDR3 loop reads CASSIDSGYGQPQHF. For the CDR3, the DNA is TGTGCCAGTAGTATAGATTCAGGGTATGGCCAGCCCCAGCATTTT.